This TCR beta chain was obtained from a study of early stage breast cancer tumors. Study details: ER+/PR+/HER2- status applied to about 80% of the 16 invasive breast tumors.

Details on this clone: Its specificity is not known.

The CDR3 spans 14 residues. V was clipped by 6 bases and J by 4 bases; unmatched bases: 5. Germline V gives CDR1 LNHNV, CDR2 YYDKDF (reference sequence). Findings and caveats of the study: Enriched TCRB sequences shared across patients were mostly commonly generated sequences. Compared with adjacent normal breast, tumors showed approximately 2.5-fold denser, more clonal T cells.

Each sample had two DNA replicates, 0.5 to 0.65 ug blood or roughly 1.5 ug tissue. Assay used: immunoSEQ multiplex PCR; TCRdb lists only in-frame clones, some missing. Of some 72,000 clones in the sample, approximately 79% were seen once. V is TRBV15 and J is TRBJ1-4, with 7 bases lining up with TRBD1. The specimen was blood. The sequence was obtained from a person between 55 and 70 years old with breast cancer. The CDR3 nucleotides are TGTGCCACCAGATTAGACAGGGTTAATGAAAAACTGTTTTTT. This sequence encodes CATRLDRVNEKLFF.